The source of this T cell receptor (beta chain) is a study of blood T cell repertoires in COVID-19. In the source study's methods: Reference gene primer amplification gave estimated nucleated cell counts. The assay was immunoSEQ multiplex PCR, and TCRdb's table has in-frame clones only and misses some. The DNA gave D and trimming, while V, J and clone size come from that table. Here the sample spans some 69,000 clones, roughly 81% being singletons. V dropped 6 bases and J dropped 0; count of bases not matched to a gene: 1. Per germline, CDR1 SNHLY and CDR2 FYNNEI. This CDR3 has 15 amino acids. The rearrangement joins TRBV2 to TRBJ2-3; 12 bases map to TRBD2. The receptor was isolated from a woman in her 70s with acute or convalescent COVID-19. Sequencing was done on a sample of peripheral blood. The CDR3 DNA sequence: TGTGCCAGCAGGGGGACTAGCGGGAGCACAGATACGCAGTATTTT. Its translation: CASRGTSGSTDTQYF.